This entry is about one T cell receptor (beta chain). The junction shows a germline mismatch at one end, possibly a read error. The CDR3 is 14 residues long. From germline, CDR1 is KGHSH and CDR2 LQKENI. Axillary draining lymph nodes of breast cancer patients supplied the node samples. This entry belongs to a study of breast tumors, draining lymph nodes, adjacent tissues. TCRdb processed the multiplex PCR reads anew with MiXCR; each CDR3 protein has one entry. The data contain fewer than 200,000 distinct CDR3 sequences, 33% of them singletons. The V gene is TRBV18, the J gene TRBJ2-3; weak D call: TRBD2 (5 bases). The sequenced material came from axillary lymph node tissue. The TCR originated in a female donor with breast cancer. Some clones in this sample may be carry-over from other donors' samples. As DNA, the CDR3 is TGTGCCAGCTCACCACGGGAGTTGAAAGATGCGCAGTATTTT. It translates to CASSPRELKDAQYF.